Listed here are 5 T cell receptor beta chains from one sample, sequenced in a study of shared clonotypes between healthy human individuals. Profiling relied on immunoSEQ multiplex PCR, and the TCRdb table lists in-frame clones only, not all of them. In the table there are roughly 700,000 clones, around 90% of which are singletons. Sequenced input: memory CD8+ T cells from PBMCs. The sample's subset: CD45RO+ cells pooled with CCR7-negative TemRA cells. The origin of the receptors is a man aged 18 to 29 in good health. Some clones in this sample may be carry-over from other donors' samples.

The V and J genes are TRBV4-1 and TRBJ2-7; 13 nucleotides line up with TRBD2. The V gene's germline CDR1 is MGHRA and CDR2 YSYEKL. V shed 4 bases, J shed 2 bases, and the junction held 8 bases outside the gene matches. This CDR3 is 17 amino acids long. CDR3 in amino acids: CASSPAPTSGRAYEQYF. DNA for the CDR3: TGCGCCAGCAGCCCGGCCCCCACTAGCGGGAGGGCCTACGAGCAGTACTTC.

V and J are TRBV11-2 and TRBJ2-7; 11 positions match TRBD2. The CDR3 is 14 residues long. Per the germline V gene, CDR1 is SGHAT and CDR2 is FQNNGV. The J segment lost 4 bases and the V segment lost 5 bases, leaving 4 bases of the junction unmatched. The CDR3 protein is CASSQIAGGYEQYF. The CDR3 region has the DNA TGTGCCAGCAGCCAAATAGCGGGAGGGTACGAGCAGTACTTC.

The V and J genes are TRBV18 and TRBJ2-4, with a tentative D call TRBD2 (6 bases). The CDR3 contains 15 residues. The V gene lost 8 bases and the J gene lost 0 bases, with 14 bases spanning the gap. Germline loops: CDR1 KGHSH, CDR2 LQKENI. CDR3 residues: CASPGGAVAKNIQYF. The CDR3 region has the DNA TGTGCCAGCCCCGGCGGGGCCGTAGCCAAAAACATTCAGTACTTC.

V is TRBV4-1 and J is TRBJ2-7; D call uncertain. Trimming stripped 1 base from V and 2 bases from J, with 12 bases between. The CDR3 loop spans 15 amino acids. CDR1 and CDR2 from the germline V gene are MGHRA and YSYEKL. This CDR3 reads CASSQVSYLTYEQYF. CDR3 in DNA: TGCGCCAGCAGCCAAGTCAGCTACCTAACCTACGAGCAGTACTTC.

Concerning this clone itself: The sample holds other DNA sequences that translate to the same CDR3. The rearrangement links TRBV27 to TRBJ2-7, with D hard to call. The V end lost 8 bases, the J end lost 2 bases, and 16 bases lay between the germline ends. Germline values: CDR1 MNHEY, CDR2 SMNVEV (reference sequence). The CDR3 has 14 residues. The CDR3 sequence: CASSLIGSPYEQYF. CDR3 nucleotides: TGTGCCAGCTCTTTGATAGGGTCCCCCTACGAGCAGTACTTC.